Presented here are 21 T cell receptor beta chains from one specimen sequenced in a study of PD-1 blockade in mismatch repair-deficient tumors. Data came from immunoSEQ multiplex PCR; TCRdb stores just in-frame clones and leaves some out. Of under 150,000 clones in the sample, about 88% were seen once. Source: peripheral blood, taken approximately 72 weeks after starting pembrolizumab. The receptors shown here come from an adult with mismatch repair-deficient cancer.

The chain is built from TRBV5-4 and TRBJ2-4, with TRBD2 matching 7 bases. The germline gives CDR1 SGHNT, CDR2 YYREEE (reference sequence). V lost 3 bases to trimming and J lost 4 bases; unmatched junction nucleotides: 10. This CDR3 has 16 residues. The CDR3 region has the DNA TGTGCCAGCAGCTCATCCCAAGCGGGAACAAAAAACATTCAGTACTTC. Amino acid sequence: CASSSSQAGTKNIQYF.

J is TRBJ2-2 and V is TRBV19; D is perhaps TRBD1 (6 bases). The V gene's germline CDR1 is LNHDA and CDR2 SQIVND (reference sequence). V was trimmed by 7 bases and J by 1 base, leaving 10 bases between them. This CDR3 has 14 residues. The DNA of the CDR3 is TGTGCCAGTACCCGGGACAAGAACACCGGGGAGCTGTTTTTT. It is translated as CASTRDKNTGELFF.

V is TRBV7-6 and J is TRBJ2-3; TRBD1 matches 9 bases. The J segment lost 5 bases and the V segment lost 3 bases, leaving 6 bases of the junction unmatched. CDR1 and CDR2 from the germline V gene are SGHVS and FNYEAQ. There are 15 residues in the CDR3. CDR3 coding DNA: TGTGCCAGCAGCTTGTCGACAGGGGGTAGAGATACGCAGTATTTT. It codes for CASSLSTGGRDTQYF.

The gene calls are TRBV7-2 and TRBJ2-7, with TRBD2 identical over 8 bases. Trimming took 8 bases from V and 2 from J; bases not matched to a gene: 8. The CDR3 spans 14 residues. Germline values: CDR1 SGHTA, CDR2 FQGNSA. The chain's CDR3 is CASGYSGATYEQYF. Written as DNA, the CDR3 is TGTGCCAGCGGATATAGCGGGGCCACCTACGAGCAGTACTTC.

V gene TRBV19 combines with J gene TRBJ1-3; D not certain. CDR1 and CDR2 (germline): LNHDA, SQIVND (reference sequence). This CDR3 has 17 residues. Trimming stripped 1 base from V and 0 bases from J, with 13 bases between. CDR3 sequence: CASSIVAVNLSGNTIYF. The CDR3 region has the DNA TGTGCCAGTAGTATAGTCGCAGTTAATCTCTCTGGAAACACCATATATTTT.

The chain is built from TRBV5-6 and TRBJ2-1; D is ambiguous. The CDR3 length is 13 residues. The V end lost 2 bases, the J end lost 3 bases, and 6 bases lay between the germline ends. Germline V gene sequence: CDR1 SGHDT, CDR2 YYEEEE. CDR3 amino acids: CASSLIFYNEQFF. CDR3 nucleotide sequence: TGTGCCAGCAGCTTAATTTTCTACAATGAGCAGTTCTTC. Drawing the rest from reference TRBV5-6 and TRBJ2-1, the complete variable domain is DAGVTQSPTHLIKTRGQQVTLRCSPKSGHDTVSWYQQALGQGPQFIFQYYEEEERQRGNFPDRFSGHQFPNYSSELNVNALLLGDSALYLCASSLIFYNEQFFGPGTRLTVL.

V usage is TRBV10-2 and J usage is TRBJ2-5; 11 bases map to TRBD1. Trimming removed 8 bases from V and 3 bases from J; junction bases left unmatched: 8. Germline CDR1 is WSHSY and CDR2 is SAAADI. CDR3 length: 15 residues. In DNA, the CDR3 is TGCGCCAGCTCCTGGCGGACAGGGGGCAAAGAGACCCAGTACTTC. It translates to CASSWRTGGKETQYF.

The chain is built from TRBV12-5 and TRBJ1-1, with a tentative D call TRBD1 (6 bases). The CDR3 spans 13 residues. Germline lookup yields CDR1 LGHNT and CDR2 FRNRAP. The V gene lost 3 bases and the J gene lost 3 bases, with 8 bases spanning the gap. In DNA form, the CDR3 reads TGTGCTAGTGGTTTAGGGGGGGACACTGAAGCTTTCTTT. This encodes CASGLGGDTEAFF.

The chain uses TRBV5-1 and TRBJ2-3, with D unclear. The CDR3 has 15 amino acids. CDR1 and CDR2 (germline): SGHRS, YFSETQ. V dropped 0 bases and J dropped 0 bases, with 8 bases sitting between them. CDR3 nucleotide sequence: TGCGCCAGCAGCTTGGCCAGTCCTAGCACAGATACGCAGTATTTT. Amino acid sequence: CASSLASPSTDTQYF.

J is TRBJ2-7 and V is TRBV4-2; TRBD2 is a possible D gene (6 bases). Germline lookup yields CDR1 LGHNA and CDR2 YNFKEQ. V lost 0 bases and J lost 2, with 11 bases in between. The CDR3 is 15 residues long. CDR3 in DNA: TGTGCCAGCAGCCAAGAAGGTAGCGGAGCCTACGAGCAGTACTTC. It encodes CASSQEGSGAYEQYF.

The chain couples TRBV6-5 to TRBJ2-3; a possible D gene is TRBD1 (7 bases). The CDR3 sequence is 14 residues long. V dropped 5 bases and J dropped 3 bases, with 12 bases sitting between them. Per germline, CDR1 MNHEY and CDR2 SVGAGI. This CDR3 reads CASSRGTETDTQYF. The CDR3, as DNA: TGTGCCAGCAGTCGCGGGACAGAAACAGATACGCAGTATTTT.

V is TRBV29-1 and J is TRBJ1-4; 9 bases map to TRBD1. Unmatched junction bases numbered 8, after V lost 2 bases and J lost 10 bases. This CDR3 contains 14 residues. Germline loops: CDR1 SQVTM, CDR2 ANQGSEA. The CDR3 DNA is TGCAGCGTTGAACCTCCGGGACAGGGTGGAAAACTGTTTTTT. Translated: CSVEPPGQGGKLFF.

This clone was seen a few times. The chain couples TRBV19 to TRBJ2-7; TRBD2 matches 7 bases. V lost 3 bases to trimming and J lost 4 bases; unmatched junction nucleotides: 3. This CDR3 comprises 13 residues. Germline values: CDR1 LNHDA, CDR2 SQIVND (reference sequence). This CDR3 reads CASSMGGPYEQYF. The CDR3 DNA sequence: TGTGCCAGTAGTATGGGAGGGCCGTACGAGCAGTACTTC.

The J gene is TRBJ2-7, the V gene TRBV7-2; possible D gene TRBD1, 5 bases. The CDR3 sequence is 15 residues long. CDR1 is SGHTA and CDR2 is FQGNSA in the germline V gene. The V and J ends lost 0 bases and 2 bases respectively, with 11 bases between them. The CDR3 DNA follows: TGTGCCAGCAGCTTAGCGCGACAGCATCCCTACGAGCAGTACTTC. Protein: CASSLARQHPYEQYF.

The chain employs TRBV5-1 and TRBJ2-7; weak D call: TRBD2 (6 bases). This CDR3 has 14 amino acids. Germline V gives CDR1 SGHRS, CDR2 YFSETQ. Trimming shortened V by 1 base and J by 5 bases, and 13 bases separated the two germline ends. The CDR3 region has the DNA TGCGCCAGCAGCTTGTTTGGCGGGAACGACGAGCAGTACTTC. Protein product: CASSLFGGNDEQYF.

V is TRBV19 and J is TRBJ2-3; 8 positions match TRBD2. Unmatched junction bases numbered 12, after V lost 6 bases and J lost 4 bases. The CDR3 loop spans 16 amino acids. The germline CDR1 and CDR2 sequences are LNHDA and SQIVND (reference sequence). The CDR3: CASSTWAGGPPDTQYF. DNA of the CDR3: TGTGCCAGTAGCACCTGGGCGGGAGGCCCCCCAGATACGCAGTATTTT.

This chain links TRBV27 with TRBJ2-7; D is unresolved. Trimming left V 2 bases short and J 5 bases short, with 13 bases between. There are 14 residues in the CDR3. In germline, CDR1 is MNHEY, CDR2 SMNVEV (reference sequence). CDR3: CASSLRPLGHEQYF. The CDR3, as DNA: TGTGCCAGCAGTTTACGTCCCTTGGGTCACGAGCAGTACTTC.

The chain has TRBV7-2 and TRBJ2-4; D not resolved. Trimming pared 1 base from V and 7 bases from J, leaving 8 bases between. Germline V gene sequence: CDR1 SGHTA, CDR2 FQGNSA. This CDR3 has 13 amino acids. In DNA, the CDR3 is TGTGCCAGCAGCTTAGTGCCGGAGAACATTCAGTACTTC. Its translation: CASSLVPENIQYF.

V usage is TRBV10-3 and J usage is TRBJ2-3; the match to TRBD2 covers 8 bases. CDR1 is ENHRY and CDR2 is SYGVKD in the germline V gene. The CDR3 totals 17 residues. Losses at the gene ends were 2 bases for V and 1 base for J; bases not matched to a gene: 8. CDR3 DNA: TGTGCCATCAGTGAGGGGATAAGCGGGGGAGGCACAGATACGCAGTATTTT. Encoded protein: CAISEGISGGGTDTQYF.

To note about this clone: Within the sample, other DNA sequences also encode this same CDR3. The V call is TRBV7-2, the J call TRBJ2-1; 9 positions match TRBD2. Trimming removed 1 base from V and 7 bases from J; junction bases left unmatched: 5. The CDR3 is made up of 15 amino acids. The V gene's germline CDR1 is SGHTA and CDR2 FQGNSA. CDR3 sequence: CASSLVGLAGNEQFF. CDR3 sequence (DNA): TGTGCCAGCAGCTTAGTAGGTCTAGCGGGAAATGAGCAGTTCTTC.

The rearrangement links TRBV30 to TRBJ1-2; TRBD1 matches 10 bases. V lost 0 bases to trimming and J lost 2 bases; unmatched junction nucleotides: 6. Germline V gene lookup returns CDR1 GTSNPN and CDR2 SVGIG (reference sequence). The CDR3 covers 16 residues. CDR3 in amino acids: CAWSVWRTGGNYGYTF. CDR3 coding DNA: TGTGCCTGGAGTGTTTGGAGGACAGGGGGGAACTATGGCTACACCTTC.